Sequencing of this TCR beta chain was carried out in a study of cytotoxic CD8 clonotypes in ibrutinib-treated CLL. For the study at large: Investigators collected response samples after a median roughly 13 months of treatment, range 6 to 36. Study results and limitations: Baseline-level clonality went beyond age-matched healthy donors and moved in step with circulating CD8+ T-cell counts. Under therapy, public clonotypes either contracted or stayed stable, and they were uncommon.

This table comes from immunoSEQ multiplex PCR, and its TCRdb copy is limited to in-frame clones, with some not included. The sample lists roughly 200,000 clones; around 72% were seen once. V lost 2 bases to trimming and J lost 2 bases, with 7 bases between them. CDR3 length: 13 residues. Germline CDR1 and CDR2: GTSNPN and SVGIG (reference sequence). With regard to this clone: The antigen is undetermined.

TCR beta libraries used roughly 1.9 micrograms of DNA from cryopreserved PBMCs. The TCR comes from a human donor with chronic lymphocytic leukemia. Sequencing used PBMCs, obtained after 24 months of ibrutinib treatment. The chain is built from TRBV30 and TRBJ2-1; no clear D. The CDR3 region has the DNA TGTGCCTGGAGTCTTGTCCCCTACAATGAGCAGTTCTTC. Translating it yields CAWSLVPYNEQFF.